This TCR beta chain was identified during a study of intratumoral heterogeneity in liver cancer. With respect to the entire study: Across the full roughly 15-patient cohort, most patients were male and a median age of 63 years was recorded. RNA-seq, DNA sequencing, TCR-seq and SNP array data from multiple regions of hepatocellular carcinoma specimens were combined in the study to investigate intratumor heterogeneity. Of the roughly 70 multiregional samples collected from 15 or so HCC patients in the overall cohort, roughly 52 were tumoral regions and about 20 were adjacent nontumoral regions.

The H label marked samples taken from distinct, geographically separated regions of the hepatocellular carcinoma nodule. All patients had early-stage hepatocellular carcinoma and received no therapy before surgical resection. Sampled areas lacked macroscopic evidence of necrosis or hemorrhage. TCR sequencing (ImmunoSeq) was performed on multiple regions from a couple of patients. Frozen tissue samples from resection were taken at least 1 cm away from one another. The DNeasy blood and tissue kit was used to extract genomic DNA from bulk tissue. A note on this clone: Its antigen remains undetermined. No clone much larger than this one lies a single base away; base qualities are absent.

The full study reports these points: According to the report, TCR sequencing confirmed the RNA-seq-based estimates of regional differences in tumor-infiltrating lymphocyte burden. A relatively low patient number and under-sampled tumor-infiltrating lymphocyte representation were acknowledged by the authors as limitations. No significant difference in overall T cell clonality was found between tumor regions within either sequenced patient. In each sequenced patient, significantly more unique T-cell clonal expansions were found in tumor region a than in region b.

TCR beta chain CDR3 regions were sequenced from genomic DNA using the immunoSEQ assay. Rearranged VDJ segments were amplified with primers annealing to V and J segments. The original methods were these. The ImmunoSeq Analyzer software was used to calculate clonality and richness metrics. Clones with differential abundance between regions were identified with Fisher's exact test combined with a beta-binomial method for additional stringency. The immuneACCESS repertoire file appears here via TCRdb, limited to in-frame rearrangements. These files lack a portion of the clones; in checked studies, under half of the deficit traces to unresolved V genes, and the cause of the others is not known. D and trimming were read from the DNA, whereas the V and J calls and clone size are those reported in that table. For this sample the table gives some 7,000 clones, of which under 60% were detected only once. The ten largest account for 14% of the sample.

The sequences come from tumor tissue, collected before any cancer treatment. The TCR was taken from a man in his 70s with hepatocellular carcinoma.

The bases read TGTGCCAGTAAGGACAGGGGAAATTCACCCCTCCACTTT. Translated, this gives CASKDRGNSPLHF. In this chain, TRBV19 is recombined with TRBJ1-6; 9 bases in the junction line up with TRBD1. The CDR3 measures 13 amino acids from cysteine to phenylalanine. Just the 39-base CDR3 DNA is kept, in frame starting at base 1. According to the germline V gene (reference sequence), CDR1 reads LNHDA and CDR2 reads SQIVND. After removal of 7 bases from V and 7 bases from J, the junction retains 2 bases not matched to a gene.